This T cell receptor (beta chain) was identified in a study of T cells after yellow fever vaccination. Turning to this clonotype: Its matching antigen is unknown.

CDR3 length: 17 amino acids. Germline trimming cut 1 base from V and 7 bases from J; bases unmatched to any gene: 10. Germline assignment: CDR1 SEHNR and CDR2 FQNEAQ (reference sequence). Study-wide results and limits: Post-booster repertoires again held most primary-vaccination clones (roughly 96% CD4, roughly 90% CD8). The study found a weaker secondary response that peaked faster, day 5 versus 15.

Generation of TCR cDNA used 5'RACE template switching (which added a universal primer site and UMIs). TCRdb re-called the 5' RACE reads through MiXCR, storing one row per CDR3 protein. The repertoire holds about 99,000 distinct CDR3 sequences, less than 6% seen once, with about 40% in the top ten. Sequencing used CD8+ T cells sorted from PBMCs, obtained 10 days after the yellow fever booster vaccination. The chain has TRBV7-9 and TRBJ2-1; 10 bases map to TRBD2. This TCR was recovered from a man aged 18-30 years who received the YFV17D yellow fever vaccine. The CDR3 sequence is CASSLVSAGGPWNEQFF. For the CDR3, the DNA is TGTGCCAGCAGCTTAGTTTCAGCGGGGGGGCCGTGGAATGAGCAGTTCTTC.